These 5 T cell receptor beta chains share one sample of origin, sequenced in a study of spatial heterogeneity in lung cancer. TCRdb itself ran the 5' RACE reads through MiXCR, one entry per CDR3 protein. The table has fewer than 40,000 distinct CDR3 sequences, 7.5% seen once. Time point described: sample taken at primary tumor resection. Sequencing was performed on whole RNA extracted from tumor and nontumor lung tissue, or from frozen PBMC, and the material was left unsorted. Sequencing used PBMCs, obtained at surgery. All receptors derive from a male donor with early-stage non-small cell lung cancer.

This clonotype showed up many times. V and J are TRBV5-1 and TRBJ1-4, with 7 bases fitting TRBD1. V gave up 4 bases and J gave up 14 bases; unmatched junction bases: 14. CDR3 length equals 14 residues. Germline CDR1 and CDR2: SGHRS and YFSETQ. In nucleotides, the CDR3 is TGCGCCAGCAGCCCGCGGGGGCCGGACAGGTATCTGTTTTTT. It specifies CASSPRGPDRYLFF.

Of note for this clonotype: A much larger clonotype is one base distant, so this may be a read error. This chain links TRBV6-6 with TRBJ1-1; D gene unclear. Germline V lookup: CDR1 MNHNY, CDR2 SVGAGI (reference sequence). This CDR3 is 15 amino acids long. Trimming took off 0 bases at V and 2 bases at J, with 10 bases between the two ends. CDR3 bases: TGTGCCAGCAGTTACTCGCAACTCATCAACACTGAAGCTTTCTTT. Translating gives CASSYSQLINTEAFF.

This clonotype has at least ten counts. The rearrangement uses TRBV27 and TRBJ2-5; D unresolved. Germline V CDR1 and CDR2: MNHEY, SMNVEV (reference sequence). The V gene lost 5 bases and the J gene lost 0 bases, with 7 bases spanning the gap. The CDR3 has 13 amino acids. Written as DNA, the CDR3 is TGTGCCAGCAGTGTCCGGGACCAAGAGACCCAGTACTTC. This translates into CASSVRDQETQYF.

This clonotype came up many times. CDR3 amino acids: CASSADLGIWNEKLFF. CDR3 nucleotides: TGTGCCAGCTCAGCGGATCTAGGGATATGGAATGAAAAACTGTTTTTT. The V and J genes are TRBV18 and TRBJ1-4, with unresolved D. CDR3 length: 16 amino acids. Per the germline V gene, CDR1 is KGHSH and CDR2 is LQKENI. V lost 5 bases, J lost 5 bases, and 18 bases lay in between.

This clonotype was observed many times. The chain recombines TRBV30 with TRBJ2-1; 9 bases match TRBD1. Germline trimming cut 3 bases from V and 1 base from J; bases unmatched to any gene: 1. CDR3 length: 14 residues. CDR1 is GTSNPN and CDR2 is SVGIG in the germline V gene (reference sequence). CDR3 DNA: TGTGCCTGGAGGGACAGGGGTTCCTACAATGAGCAGTTCTTC. It codes for CAWRDRGSYNEQFF. The variable domain in full, with the rest retrieved from reference TRBV30 and TRBJ2-1, is SQTIHQWPATLVQPVGSPLSLECTVEGTSNPNLYWYRQAAGRGLQLLFYSVGIGQISSEVPQNLSASRPQDRQFILSSKKLLLSDSGFYLCAWRDRGSYNEQFFGPGTRLTVL.